This is a list of T cell receptor beta chains from one sample in a study of T cell responses to AZD1222 COVID-19 vaccine. Using immunoSEQ multiplex PCR, the repertoire was profiled, and TCRdb retains in-frame clones only, with some absent. Seen here are 150,000 to 200,000 clones, about 87% observed once, and the top ten hold about 6.1%. Material: peripheral blood, obtained on day 0 of AZD1222 vaccination. These receptor sequences come from an adult in good health. Both conserved end residues are part of each CDR3. A D gene is named only where the DNA matches it firmly. A clone size is listed for some rows: how often the clone was seen (once, few, many), or a class if it is expanded.

V gene	D gene	clone size	J gene	CDR3 DNA	CDR3 protein
TRBV18	NA	NA	TRBJ1-2	TGTGCCAGCTCACCAGACGGGGGAAACTATGGCTACACCTTC	CASSPDGGNYGYTF
TRBV28	NA	NA	TRBJ2-1	TGTGCCAGCAGTACGACTAATGAGCAGTTCTTC	CASSTTNEQFF
TRBV5-7	NA	NA	TRBJ1-6	TGTGCCAGCAGCTTGGCCTTGGAAGGGGGTGCGGATTCACCCCTCCACTTT	CASSLALEGGADSPLHF
TRBV28	TRBD1	NA	TRBJ1-2	TGTGCCAGCGGGACAGGGGTAAATGGCTACACCTTC	CASGTGVNGYTF
TRBV28	TRBD1	NA	TRBJ2-3	TGTGCCAGCAGTACAGACAGGGTTAGTGGCACAGATACGCAGTATTTT	CASSTDRVSGTDTQYF
TRBV5-1	NA	NA	TRBJ2-2	TGCGCCAGCAGCTCCCTCGGGACGAACACCGGGGAGCTGTTTTTT	CASSSLGTNTGELFF
TRBV28	NA	NA	TRBJ1-1	TGTGCCAGCAGTTCTTCCGTGAACACTGAAGCTTTCTTT	CASSSSVNTEAFF
TRBV6-5	NA	NA	TRBJ1-3	TGTGCCAGCAGTTACTCATTGGAGGGGGGAAACACCATATATTTT	CASSYSLEGGNTIYF
TRBV27	NA	NA	TRBJ1-4	TGTGCCCGAAAGGGTGAGGGTAGTGAAAAACTGTTTTTT	CARKGEGSEKLFF
TRBV2	TRBD2	once	TRBJ2-2	TGTGCCAGCACCGCACTAGCGTCGAACACCGGGGAGCTGTTTTTT	CASTALASNTGELFF
TRBV6-5	TRBD1	NA	TRBJ2-4	TGTGCCAGCAGAGCAGGGGGCACGAACATTCAGTACTTC	CASRAGGTNIQYF
TRBV4-3	TRBD2	NA	TRBJ2-5	TGCGCCAGCAGCCCCAGTCCGGGACTAGCGGTTAGGGAGACCCAGTACTTC	CASSPSPGLAVRETQYF
TRBV6-1	NA	NA	TRBJ1-4	TGTGCCAGCAGTGAAAAAAACAGTTTGAGAGAAAAACTGTTTTTT	CASSEKNSLREKLFF
TRBV6-1	TRBD1	NA	TRBJ1-4	TGTGCCAGCAGGTTGGGACAGGCGCTTAATGAAAAACTGTTTTTT	CASRLGQALNEKLFF